This T cell receptor (beta chain) derives from a study of cytomegalovirus exposure and HLA in healthy donors (dated by TCRdb to about 2017). For the wider study: According to an earlier analysis of 587 of the donors, roughly 180 million T cells yielded roughly 110 million unique TCR beta sequences and 250 to 350 Gb of sequence data. High-throughput TCR immunosequencing, statistical association of individual TCRs with disease status, and machine learning were combined to predict cytomegalovirus infection status. The study aimed to test whether signatures of past pathogen exposure could be identified by cataloging public T cell receptors. A later genetic analysis used genome-wide SNP genotypes for about 60% of the 666 donors, treating that subset as a discovery cohort. All discovery cohort repertoires had been generated using a single sequencing platform. Among over 350 genotyped donors of the cohort, an average of around 240,000 unique TCR beta nucleotide sequences were sequenced per donor, approximately 20% of them non-productive. The study used immunosequencing to profile the T cell repertoires of 666 subjects and linked those repertoires to cytomegalovirus serostatus. An early release that covered several hundred HLA-typed donors contained approximately 290 gigabases of sequencing data and 70 million to 100 million unique TCR sequences. Along with the roughly 670-subject first cohort, a separate validation cohort of over a hundred different subjects was used. The number of donors typed differed by locus, with about 629-640 for A, B, C, DRB1 and DQB1, around 560 for DQA1, over 600 for DPA1, and about 450 for DPB1. Among the roughly 400 genotyped donors, approximately 81% belonged to the genetic ancestry cluster associated with self-reported Caucasian donors. Class I and class II HLA loci were covered by the typing at four-digit resolution. A later analysis re-examined previously published TCR beta repertoires from more than 600 donors and added high-resolution HLA genotyping to investigate patterns of TCR occurrence. In the later analysis, no new phenotypic data were used to find candidate immune exposures; instead, reliance was placed on TCR beta sequences and their occurrence across donors. To decide whether each TCR beta V gene segment behaved as functional or pseudogenic, an earlier analysis of approximately 590 of the donors relied on high-throughput TCR beta sequencing. Because of strong linkage in the cohort, five DR-DQ haplotypes were treated as single units for association and clustering. Donor age, sex, ethnicity and CMV serostatus were collected together with the repertoire data. Overall study outcomes, separate from this receptor: A later analysis found that most CMV-associated TCR beta chains appeared HLA-restricted, with HLA associations seemingly driven largely by CMV exposure. According to a later analysis, TCR association rates differed among HLA loci, with DRB1 alleles showing the most associated TCRs and HLA-C alleles showing the fewest. Correlated functional status among segregating V segments might reflect linkage disequilibrium, but an unknown experimental factor could not be ruled out. When HLA alleles, especially DR and DQ, strongly co-occurred, TCR associations were difficult to assign to individual alleles. For the cohort, immune exposure information was limited to CMV serostatus. Because the 87-base-pair reads could not distinguish some IMGT-functional V segments, including TRBV6-2 and TRBV6-3, those segments were excluded. The authors suggested that the approach could potentially be generalized to other disease states and immunological phenotypes. In a later genetic analysis, fewer N-insertions in productive TCRs were reported among donors in an Asian-associated ancestry cluster than the approximately 710-donor mean. In a later analysis, several top co-occurrence clusters were reported to appear linked to parvovirus B19, influenza, CMV and Epstein-Barr virus. In the study, roughly 160 TCR beta chains were listed as associated with cytomegalovirus. In a later analysis, HLA-associated TCR beta chains showed more clonal expansion and lower generation probabilities than non-associated chains that were equally common. At a false discovery rate of 0.05, a later analysis linked 15,000 to 20,000 TCR beta sequences to specific HLA alleles. Cytomegalovirus status was reported to be diagnosed by the classifier with high specificity and sensitivity in both the original and validation cohorts. V-gene and J-gene trimming of TCR beta chains was associated with a missense DCLRE1C variant in a later genetic analysis, and the association was replicated in an independent cohort. A further reported finding was that TCR beta sequences accurately predicted the HLA-A and HLA-B alleles for most subjects in the first cohort. A few of the identified cytomegalovirus-associated TCR beta chains were confirmed in vitro to be specific for cytomegalovirus antigens. Because some donors lacked HLA typing at each locus, the association tests relied only on the typed subset. Seventeen rarely observed V segments, including chromosome 9 orphons, were excluded from the earlier analysis of almost 600 of the donors because counts were too low. An earlier analysis of roughly 570 of the donors showed that most TCR beta V segments appeared in productive rearrangements either about 87% or about 30% of the time, which broadly matched IMGT annotations. Most TCR sequences were observed very rarely across donors, whereas some public TCRs were present in many individuals. The sequencing pipeline was judged likely to have produced a cluster of highly shared sequence variants as a technical artifact. Roughly uniform sequencing depth across donors was assumed in presence/absence analyses, although this assumption may not hold. The cohort was sequenced for TCR beta chains only, and without alpha or paired-chain data the features that could be detected were limited.

CDR1 and CDR2 are drawn from the germline V gene: SGHDN, FVKESK. Germline trimming amounts to 0 bases on V and 8 bases on J, with 10 as the count of junction bases outside the gene matches. There are 17 amino acids in the CDR3, from cysteine to phenylalanine inclusive. Only the CDR3 DNA is retained, 51 bases long and in frame from the first base. In its sample, this clone was seen once. Its antigen target is currently unknown. The input lacks base qualities; no much larger clone sits a single base away. The protocol used for the library was the immunoSEQ multiplex PCR assay. A mixture of 60 forward primers for TCR Vbeta segments and 13 reverse primers for TCR Jbeta segments was used in the multiplex PCR. The CDR3 region of rearranged TCR beta genes was amplified from genomic DNA with a multiplex PCR assay. On the Illumina HiSeq System, the amplified TCR beta libraries were sequenced as 87-base-pair reads. In the source study's methods: Across the roughly 640 repertoires, a later analysis counted some 80 million unique TCR beta chains, 9.5 million to 13 million of which were shared by at least two donors. To remove PCR and sequencing errors, raw reads were error-corrected and collapsed into unique sequences using a nearest-neighbor algorithm that merged closely related sequences. CDR3 sequences were aligned to IMGT reference sequences to assign V, D and J gene segments. For a sequence to be retained, at least a six-nucleotide match to both a V gene segment and a J gene segment was required. A rearrangement counted as productive if the CDR3 had no stop codons and remained in frame with V and J, and every other rearrangement counted as non-productive. CDR3 was defined by IMGT convention, running from the second conserved V-encoded cysteine to the conserved J-encoded phenylalanine. Sequences without an unambiguous match to a single V gene segment were excluded from the earlier analysis of a few hundred of the donors. In an earlier analysis of roughly 500 of the donors, V segments were called functional above 56.7% productive rearrangements and were called segregating when the between-donor standard deviation exceeded 5%. A statistical classification framework was built to diagnose cytomegalovirus status from the catalog of TCR beta chain sequences. In a later analysis, TCR nucleotide sequences were compared against IMGT/GENE-DB human TR gene sequences so that V and J genes could be assigned. A later analysis assigned CDR3 sequences and most-parsimonious VDJ recombination scenarios with the TCRdist pipeline. In a later analysis, each TCR beta chain was defined by its CDR3 amino acid sequence together with its V-gene family, and reads lacking a unique V-gene family were excluded. A later analysis removed 500 to 650 highly shared, low-generation-probability nucleotide sequences to deal with suspected cross-contamination and a sequencing artifact. In a later analysis, a clonal expansion index for each public chain was calculated from normalized within-repertoire ranks of inferred template counts. A later analysis computed generation probabilities with a VDJ recombination model fitted to out-of-frame rearrangements, and checked the results against IGoR. Hypergeometric tests were used in a later analysis to score TCR-TCR, TCR-HLA and TCR-CMV co-occurrence, with a repertoire-size bias correction applied to the TCR pairs. In a later analysis, false discovery rates were estimated by permuting HLA or CMV assignments 20 times. A later analysis grouped co-occurring TCRs with DBSCAN, adding TCRdist sequence similarity when clustering within HLA-allele-positive subsets. For co-occurrence clustering, repertoires with fewer than 30,000 or more than 120,000 public chains were excluded, along with about five repertoires with anomalous nucleotide sharing. TCRdb obtained this table from immuneACCESS and retained in-frame rearrangements with V and J assigned. These tables miss some clones; where compared with another copy, unresolved V genes account for less than half of the shortfall, and the remainder is unexplained. The V and J calls and clone size were taken over from that table, and D and trimming were inferred from the DNA. This sample gives some 180,000 clones in total; roughly 80% of them show up just once. Jointly, the top ten make up about 1.5% of the sample.

The cohort consisted of hundreds of healthy bone marrow donors. At the time of sampling, every cohort member was nominally healthy, though immune exposures that went unrecorded were likely present. The donor was CMV seronegative and was included in the group of around 320 seronegative cohort members. Each donor provided a peripheral blood sample, and peripheral blood mononuclear cells were used for TCR beta sequencing. The Qiagen DNeasy Blood Extraction Kit was used to extract genomic DNA from the blood cell samples. The chain was built from TRBV14 and TRBJ2-1, with 10 junctional bases fitting TRBD2. The sequenced sample consisted of PBMCs. The clonotype was recovered from a man in his forties in good health and CMV-seronegative. The CDR3 reads CASSQDTGTSVFYEQFF. At the DNA level, the sequence is TGTGCCAGCAGCCAAGATACCGGGACTAGCGTCTTCTATGAGCAGTTCTTC.